The 11 T cell receptor beta chains listed next were all sequenced from one sample in a study of identifying expanded T cells in peripheral blood. The data were produced by immunoSEQ multiplex PCR, yet TCRdb's version contains in-frame clones alone and is incomplete. The table has around 100,000 clones, around 89% seen once. The sample taken for sequencing was blood. The receptor source for this set is a person aged 18-69 years in good health.

The chain uses TRBV5-6 and TRBJ2-1; possibly TRBD2 for D (7 bases). Germline CDR1 is SGHDT and CDR2 is YYEEEE. The V end lost 0 bases, the J end lost 7 bases, and 17 bases lay between the germline ends. CDR3 length: 16 amino acids. The CDR3, as DNA: TGTGCCAGCAGCTTGGTGGGGCGGGGGCCTTGGAATGAGCAGTTCTTC. Its protein product is CASSLVGRGPWNEQFF.

The CDR3 DNA follows: TGCGCCAGCAGCCTTGCGGCGGGGGGAGGGGAGCAGTACTTC. It translates to CASSLAAGGGEQYF. The J gene is TRBJ2-5, the V gene TRBV4-3; 8 bases match TRBD2. Germline V gene data show CDR1 as LGHNA and CDR2 as YSLEER. V shed 4 bases and J 11 bases; nucleotides not matched to a gene: 12. CDR3 size: 14 residues.

The rearrangement joins TRBV27 to TRBJ2-1; 8 nucleotides match TRBD1. Germline-derived CDR1 and CDR2 are MNHEY and SMNVEV (reference sequence). The V and J ends lost 4 bases and 2 bases, in that order; junction bases with no gene match: 4. The CDR3 runs 15 residues. CDR3 loop: CASSSPGQAYNEQFF. The CDR3 nucleotides are TGTGCCAGCAGTTCCCCGGGACAGGCCTACAATGAGCAGTTCTTC.

Points on this clone: Other DNA variants within this sample encode the same CDR3. The genes are TRBV9 and TRBJ2-3; a possible D gene is TRBD1 (5 bases). The ends were cut back, 0 bases at V and 1 base at J, with 9 bases in the middle. Germline lookup yields CDR1 SGDLS and CDR2 YYNGEE. The CDR3 is made up of 15 amino acids. The CDR3 DNA reads TGTGCCAGCAGCGTAGTAGGGGATGGCACAGATACGCAGTATTTT. Protein product: CASSVVGDGTDTQYF.

The chain joins TRBV19 to TRBJ2-7, with TRBD1 matching 12 bases. Per germline, CDR1 LNHDA and CDR2 SQIVND (reference sequence). The V and J ends lost 5 bases and 2 bases, in that order; junction bases with no gene match: 7. The CDR3 sequence is 16 residues long. DNA for the CDR3: TGTGCCAGTAGTTCGGGACAGGGGGCTCCAACCTACGAGCAGTACTTC. Encoded protein: CASSSGQGAPTYEQYF.

J is TRBJ2-5 and V is TRBV5-5; D remains ambiguous. V lost 2 bases, J lost 5 bases, and 10 bases lay in between. The CDR3 is made up of 13 amino acids. Germline loops: CDR1 SGHKS, CDR2 YYEKEE (reference sequence). CDR3 nucleotide sequence: TGTGCCAGCAGCTTTTTCCCCCGGGAGACCCAGTACTTC. Residues: CASSFFPRETQYF.

This rearrangement joins TRBV25-1 to TRBJ2-5; D is unresolved. CDR1 and CDR2 from the germline V gene are MGHDK and SYGVNS. Trimming removed 5 bases from V and 7 bases from J, with 17 bases in between. This CDR3 has 14 amino acids. The CDR3 sequence is CASSLTGPGGTQYF. For the CDR3, the DNA is TGTGCCAGCAGTCTCACCGGACCGGGCGGGACCCAGTACTTC.

V and J are TRBV7-2 and TRBJ2-7; D perhaps matches TRBD2 (5 bases). The germline CDR1 and CDR2 sequences are SGHTA and FQGNSA. This CDR3 is built from 13 residues. Trimming stripped 8 bases from V and 2 bases from J, with 13 bases between. CDR3 bases: TGTGCCAGCGGAGGACTTCCGACCTACGAGCAGTACTTC. This encodes CASGGLPTYEQYF.

This sequence joins TRBV7-9 and TRBJ1-1; possibly TRBD1 for D (5 bases). The CDR3 extends over 13 amino acids. V lost 5 bases, J lost 1 base, and 8 bases lay in between. Per the germline V gene, CDR1 is SEHNR and CDR2 is FQNEAQ (reference sequence). CDR3 protein: CASSAGGNTEAFF. In DNA, the CDR3 is TGTGCCAGCAGCGCTGGGGGGAACACTGAAGCTTTCTTT.

The J gene is TRBJ2-1, the V gene TRBV27; D not resolved. The CDR3 loop spans 15 amino acids. CDR1 and CDR2 (germline): MNHEY, SMNVEV (reference sequence). Trimming pared 6 bases from V and 0 bases from J, leaving 12 bases between. CDR3 DNA: TGTGCCAGCAGCCCGGGCTTGAGCTCCTACAATGAGCAGTTCTTC. It translates to CASSPGLSSYNEQFF.

This chain's CDR3 is CASLRDRVTDTQYF. The CDR3, as DNA: TGTGCCAGTCTAAGGGACAGGGTTACAGATACGCAGTATTTT. V and J are TRBV6-1 and TRBJ2-3; 9 nucleotides align to TRBD1. CDR3 length equals 14 residues. V gave up 9 bases and J gave up 3 bases; unmatched junction bases: 7. The germline CDR1 and CDR2 sequences are MNHNS and SASEGT.